The clone carrying this T cell receptor (beta chain) showed up just once. How the authors handled the data: Using reference gene primer amplification, nucleated cell counts were estimated. The protocol was immunoSEQ multiplex PCR, while the TCRdb copy is restricted to in-frame clones and leaves out a portion. The DNA was the basis for D and trimming; V, J and clone size are from that table. Of some 100,000 clones listed, approximately 93% are singletons. The entry originates in a study of blood T cell repertoires in COVID-19. There are 15 residues in the CDR3. J lost 3 bases, V lost 5 bases, and 5 bases had no gene match. The germline gives CDR1 SGHNT, CDR2 YENEEA.

This chain joins TRBV11-3 and TRBJ2-1, with 9 bases matching TRBD1. The sample comprised peripheral blood. The receptor was derived from a man aged 55 to 70 with acute or convalescent COVID-19. In DNA, the CDR3 is TGTGCCAGCAGCCCACCGGACAGGGGCTACAATGAGCAGTTCTTC. It specifies CASSPPDRGYNEQFF.